The TCR beta chain under discussion was sequenced for a study of blood T cells in healthy people across ages. Study summary: T cells yielded about one barcoded beta molecule per two cells through template switching.

A second about 6 to 11 cycle PCR used barcoded and J-beta primers. One entry per CDR3 protein, called by TCRdb with MiXCR from the 5' RACE reads. The sample lists 1.8 million or so distinct CDR3 sequences; about two fifths were seen once. Worth noting for this clonotype: The antigen remains undetermined.

Germline CDR1 and CDR2: SGHDN and FVKESK. CDR3 size: 14 residues. The V end lost 3 bases, the J end lost 2 bases, and 11 bases lay between the germline ends. Study results and limitations: While age rose, TCR beta diversity per million T cells dropped in a roughly linear way. Naive CD4+ cells and diversity were both higher in long-lived donors than in aged donors.

Total RNA amounts of at least 6 micrograms were extracted per sample. Source material: blood. The rearrangement uses TRBV14 and TRBJ2-7; D remains unclear. The receptor comes from a human donor in good health. This CDR3 reads CASSHYKGAYEQYF. As DNA, the CDR3 is TGTGCCAGCAGCCACTATAAAGGCGCCTACGAGCAGTACTTC.